The T cell receptor beta chain described here comes from a study of T-cell reconstitution after alpha-beta-depleted transplantation in children. Trimming cost V 4 bases and J 8 bases, with 11 bases left between them. In germline, CDR1 is SGHTA, CDR2 FQGTGA. The CDR3 is made up of 12 amino acids. TCRbeta library preparation incorporated unique molecular identifiers. TCRdb ran MiXCR on the PCR reads and lists one entry per CDR3 protein. The table includes about 72,000 distinct CDR3 sequences, roughly 6.6% detected once. This clonotype has at least ten counts. The input for sequencing was PBMCs from the stem cell graft donor, taken from the stem cell graft. V and J are TRBV7-3 and TRBJ1-2; unclear D gene. This receptor was identified in a human donor who donated a stem cell graft to a child with acute lymphoblastic leukemia. CDR3 bases: TGTGCCAGCAGCTCAGAGGGCAGCGGCTACACCTTC. It is translated as CASSSEGSGYTF. The full variable domain, with the rest looked up from reference TRBV7-3 and TRBJ1-2, is GAGVSQTPSNKVTEKGKYVELRCDPISGHTALYWYRQSLGQGPEFLIYFQGTGAADDSGLPNDRFFAVRPEGSVSTLKIQRTERGDSAVYLCASSSEGSGYTFGSGTRLTVV.